This note documents a single T cell receptor (beta chain) sequence. Its antigen is not identified. This may come from a read error, since a much larger clone is one base off. Sequenced patients had shown CD8+CD57+ cell expansion by flow cytometry. There were no patients without severe acquired aplastic anemia. Among the patients, none had received any therapy at the time of blood sampling. The sample belongs to a study of CD8+CD57+ T cells in acquired aplastic anemia. Study-level information: Across the sorted CD4+ and CD8+ cells, DNA amounts averaged around 3.2 ug.

Genomic DNA, the template, was used for profiling of the TCR beta VDJ and CDR3. Each CDR3 protein gets one entry after TCRdb re-called the reads with MiXCR. The table includes more than 150,000 distinct CDR3 sequences, 48% detected once. Study-level findings and limits: Patients and controls shared 25 to 35 CD8+ CDR3 sequences, which appeared highly expressed in patients and within their immunodominant clones.

Trimming removed 7 bases at V and 1 base at J, with 14 bases between. CDR1 and CDR2 from the germline V gene are KGHDR and SFDVKD. The CDR3 runs 15 residues. This chain uses TRBV24-1 with TRBJ2-3, with D hard to call. The sequence came from a human donor with aplastic anemia. Sequences were obtained from sorted CD4+, CD8+, or CD8+CD57+ T cells (not recorded which) from PBMCs. CDR3 residues: CATSLALGGTDTQYF. CDR3 bases: TGTGCCACCAGCTTGGCCCTAGGTGGCACAGATACGCAGTATTTT.